This TCR beta chain is from a study of cytomegalovirus exposure and HLA in healthy donors (dated by TCRdb to 2015 to 2018). At the level of the whole study: An earlier analysis of 587 of the donors reported 250 to 300 Gb of sequence data and roughly 120 million unique TCR beta sequences obtained from approximately 180 million T cells. An early release covering roughly 640 HLA-typed donors comprised about 300 gigabases of sequencing data and around 85 million unique TCR sequences. Of the roughly 410 genotyped donors, 75% to 85% were placed in the genetic ancestry cluster associated with self-reported Caucasian donors. The study aimed to test whether signatures of past pathogen exposure could be identified by cataloging public T cell receptors. The T cell repertoires of under 700 subjects were profiled by immunosequencing and related to cytomegalovirus serostatus. In addition to the first cohort of roughly 670 subjects, a separate validation cohort of approximately 120 different subjects was used. The study combined high-throughput TCR immunosequencing, statistical association of individual TCRs with disease status, and machine learning to predict cytomegalovirus infection status. In a later analysis, previously published TCR beta repertoires from 670 or so donors were re-analyzed and high-resolution HLA genotyping was added so that TCR occurrence patterns could be studied. Rather than using new phenotypic data, the later analysis identified candidate immune exposures from TCR beta sequences and from how often those sequences occurred across donors. An earlier analysis of around 540 of the donors applied high-throughput TCR beta sequencing to assess whether each TCR beta V gene segment acted as functional or pseudogenic. Donor age, sex, ethnicity and CMV serostatus were collected together with the repertoire data. Genome-wide SNP genotypes for about three fifths of the 666 donors were used in a later genetic analysis, which treated that subset as a discovery cohort. Every discovery cohort repertoire had been produced on one sequencing platform. HLA typing covered class I and class II loci at four-digit resolution. Typing coverage differed by locus: A, B, C, DRB1 and DQB1 were typed in roughly 620-630 donors, DQA1 in roughly 510, DPA1 in around 600, and DPB1 in around 440. Because of strong linkage in the cohort, a few DR-DQ haplotypes were treated as single units for association and clustering. Across about 370 genotyped donors of the cohort, an average of about 240,000 unique TCR beta nucleotide sequences per donor were sequenced, and 15% to 20% of those sequences were non-productive.

In total, 500 to 700 healthy bone marrow donors made up the cohort. All cohort members were sampled while nominally healthy, although unrecorded immune exposures were likely present. The donor tested CMV seronegative, placing the donor among the roughly 340 seronegative members of the cohort. Each donor provided a peripheral blood sample, and peripheral blood mononuclear cells were used for TCR beta sequencing. Genomic DNA was extracted from the blood cell samples with the Qiagen DNeasy Blood Extraction Kit. The protocol used for the library was the immunoSEQ multiplex PCR assay. The multiplex PCR relied on a mix of 60 forward primers for TCR Vbeta segments and 13 reverse primers for TCR Jbeta segments. Amplification of the CDR3 region of rearranged TCR beta genes was performed with a multiplex PCR assay on genomic DNA. The amplified TCR beta libraries were sequenced on the Illumina HiSeq System as 87-base-pair reads. As for the original processing: Across the 666 repertoires, a later analysis counted roughly 77 million unique TCR beta chains, some 11 million of which were shared by at least two donors. A nearest-neighbor algorithm error-corrected the raw reads and collapsed the reads into unique sequences, merging closely related sequences to remove PCR and sequencing errors. V, D and J gene segments were assigned by aligning CDR3 sequences to IMGT reference sequences. For a sequence to be retained, a match of at least six nucleotides was required to both a V gene segment and a J gene segment. Rearrangements were called productive when the CDR3 lacked stop codons and stayed in frame with V and J; all others were non-productive. Following IMGT convention, CDR3 was defined as the stretch from the second conserved V-encoded cysteine up to the conserved J-encoded phenylalanine. The earlier analysis of about 610 of the donors excluded any sequence lacking an unambiguous match to a single V gene segment. An earlier analysis of several hundred of the donors called V segments functional above 56.7% productive rearrangements and segregating when the between-donor standard deviation exceeded 5%. A statistical classification framework was built for diagnosing cytomegalovirus status from the catalog of TCR beta chain sequences. A later analysis assigned V and J genes by comparing TCR nucleotide sequences with IMGT/GENE-DB human TR gene sequences. A later analysis assigned CDR3 sequences and most-parsimonious VDJ recombination scenarios with the TCRdist pipeline. In a later analysis, each TCR beta chain was defined by its CDR3 amino acid sequence together with its V-gene family, and reads lacking a unique V-gene family were excluded. A later analysis removed 450 to 600 highly shared, low-generation-probability nucleotide sequences to deal with suspected cross-contamination and a sequencing artifact. For each public chain, a later analysis derived a clonal expansion index from normalized ranks of inferred template counts within each repertoire. A later analysis computed generation probabilities with a VDJ recombination model fitted to out-of-frame rearrangements, and checked the results against IGoR. A later analysis scored TCR-TCR, TCR-HLA and TCR-CMV co-occurrence with hypergeometric tests, applying a repertoire-size bias correction to TCR pairs. To estimate false discovery rates, a later analysis permuted the HLA or CMV assignments 20 times. In a later analysis, co-occurring TCRs were grouped using DBSCAN, and TCRdist sequence similarity was added for clustering within HLA-allele-positive subsets. Repertoires with fewer than 30,000 or more than 120,000 public chains were left out of co-occurrence clustering, as were about 5 repertoires with anomalous nucleotide sharing. TCRdb's version of the immuneACCESS table is confined to in-frame rearrangements and falls short of the full clone set. An unresolved V gene accounts for under half of the shortfall where checked; the remainder is of unknown origin. V, J and clone size are taken as reported in that table, and D and trimming were inferred from the DNA itself. In all, the sample holds a few hundred thousand clones, and 80% to 90% of those were seen once. The top ten clones comprise 2.5% to 3% of the sample.

This clone appeared a single time. Its antigen remains unidentified. No much larger clonotype is one base removed from it; base qualities were not supplied. The germline V end is reduced by 6 bases and the J end by 6 bases; junction bases left unmatched: 6. The germline V gene gives CDR1 as ENHRY and CDR2 as SYGVKD. From the cysteine up to the phenylalanine, the CDR3 has a length of 13 residues. Only the CDR3 part of the read is kept: 39 bases, read in frame from the first base. The investigation overall reported the following: Some IMGT-functional V segments, including TRBV6-2 and TRBV6-3, could not be distinguished by the 87-base-pair reads and were therefore excluded. In vitro tests confirmed that a few of the cytomegalovirus-associated TCR beta chains recognize cytomegalovirus antigens. Because HLA typing was unavailable for some donors at each locus, only the typed subset was used in association tests. The presence/absence analyses assumed that sequencing depth was roughly uniform across donors, and that assumption may not be true. In an earlier analysis of some 500 of the donors, most TCR beta V segments were observed in productive rearrangements about 87% or about 30% of the time, broadly matching IMGT annotations. According to a later analysis, most CMV-associated TCR beta chains appeared to be HLA-restricted, and the HLA associations seemed to be driven largely by CMV exposure. In a later analysis, HLA-associated TCR beta chains were found to be more clonally expanded and to have lower generation probabilities than equally common non-associated chains. In a later analysis, TCR association rates were found to vary across HLA loci, with the most associated TCRs seen for DRB1 alleles and the fewest for HLA-C alleles. CMV serostatus was the only immune exposure information available for the cohort. Most TCR sequences were observed very rarely across donors, whereas some public TCRs were present in many individuals. The classifier was reported to diagnose cytomegalovirus status with high specificity and sensitivity in both the original cohort and the validation cohort. V-gene and J-gene trimming of TCR beta chains was associated with a missense DCLRE1C variant in a later genetic analysis, and the association was replicated in an independent cohort. According to the authors, the approach could potentially be generalized to other disease states and immunological phenotypes. The study listed 150 to 200 TCR beta chains as associated with cytomegalovirus. A group of highly shared sequence variants was considered likely to be a technical artifact of the sequencing pipeline. Specific HLA alleles were associated with 15,000 to 20,000 TCR beta sequences at a false discovery rate of 0.05 in a later analysis. In this cohort, only TCR beta chains were sequenced, and detectable features were limited by the absence of alpha or paired-chain data. Correlated functional status among segregating V segments might reflect linkage disequilibrium, but an unknown experimental factor could not be ruled out. Several of the top co-occurrence clusters appeared to be linked to parvovirus B19, influenza, CMV and Epstein-Barr virus, according to a later analysis. In a later genetic analysis, fewer N-insertions in productive TCRs were reported among donors in an Asian-associated ancestry cluster than the 666-donor mean. Strong co-occurrence of HLA alleles, especially DR and DQ, made assigning TCR associations to individual alleles difficult. Because counts were too low, some 16 rarely observed V segments, including chromosome 9 orphons, were excluded from the earlier analysis of under 650 of the donors. A further reported finding was that TCR beta sequences accurately predicted the HLA-A and HLA-B alleles for most subjects in the first cohort.

This clonotype was obtained from a young man in good health and CMV-seronegative. The sequenced sample consisted of PBMCs. The chain uses TRBV10-3 and TRBJ2-7; 9 central nucleotides agree with TRBD1. This receptor has the CDR3 CAIRRDRVPEQYF. The nucleotide sequence reads as follows: TGTGCCATCAGACGGGACAGGGTGCCCGAGCAGTACTTC.